Presented here are 21 T cell receptor beta chains from one specimen sequenced in a study of monozygotic twins with cystic fibrosis. Produced via immunoSEQ multiplex PCR; TCRdb's table is partial and in-frame only. The sample carries about 9,200 clones, just over 99% recorded once. Material: blood. These TCRs come from a man aged 18 to 35 with cystic fibrosis.

The rearrangement joins TRBV6-6 to TRBJ2-7, with 11 bases matching TRBD1. The CDR3 totals 14 residues. V trimming: 5 bases; J trimming: 7 bases; junction bases outside the gene matches: 7. The germline CDR1 and CDR2 sequences are MNHNY and SVGAGI (reference sequence). DNA of the CDR3: TGTGCCAGCAGTACCACGGACAGGGGGCTTGAGCAGTACTTC. Its translation: CASSTTDRGLEQYF.

The genes are TRBV13 and TRBJ1-1; 9 nucleotides line up with TRBD1. The CDR3 contains 14 residues. Germline V gives CDR1 PRHDT, CDR2 FYEKMQ (reference sequence). The trim removed 5 bases at V and 6 bases at J, leaving 7 bases unmatched. CDR3 nucleotides: TGTGCCAGCAGCGACCCAACAGGGGGCTCTGAAGCTTTCTTT. Encoded protein: CASSDPTGGSEAFF.

This CDR3 is CASSPSTSPQETQYF. The CDR3, as DNA: TGTGCCAGCAGTCCGTCGACAAGCCCCCAAGAGACCCAGTACTTC. The chain carries TRBV27 and TRBJ2-5; D not resolved. Germline lookup yields CDR1 MNHEY and CDR2 SMNVEV (reference sequence). Trimming removed 5 bases at V and 1 base at J, with 14 bases between. The CDR3 has 15 residues.

V gene TRBV18 combines with J gene TRBJ2-5; D not certain. The V end was cut by 3 bases, the J end by 4 bases, with 12 bases between. Per the germline V gene, CDR1 is KGHSH and CDR2 is LQKENI. The CDR3 is 14 residues long. The CDR3 here is CASSPLGSGETQYF. CDR3 sequence (DNA): TGTGCCAGCTCACCGTTGGGGTCAGGAGAGACCCAGTACTTC.

The chain uses TRBV23-1 and TRBJ2-7; 7 bases align to TRBD2. TRBV23-1 carries the ORF label, with uncertain function. The CDR3 has 16 amino acids. Losses at the gene ends were 0 bases for V and 2 bases for J; bases not matched to a gene: 7. The CDR3 spells CASSQSGWAGAYEQYF. In DNA form, the CDR3 reads TGCGCCAGCAGTCAATCGGGGTGGGCGGGGGCCTACGAGCAGTACTTC.

V and J are TRBV6-4 and TRBJ2-2; 8 positions agree with TRBD2. After removal of 8 bases from V and 3 bases from J, the junction contained 8 bases not matched to a gene. This CDR3 region has 15 residues. In germline, CDR1 is MRHNA, CDR2 SNTAGT. CDR3 protein: CASRSQAGDTGELFF. The CDR3 coding sequence is TGTGCCAGCCGAAGCCAAGCGGGAGACACCGGGGAGCTGTTTTTT.

This chain links TRBV4-2 with TRBJ2-3; no definite D call. CDR1 is LGHNA and CDR2 is YNFKEQ in the germline V gene. Trimming took 0 bases from V and 2 from J, leaving 12 bases between them. CDR3 length equals 16 residues. DNA for the CDR3: TGTGCCAGCAGCCAAGATATGGAGTATGCCACAGATACGCAGTATTTT. Translation: CASSQDMEYATDTQYF.

Only one count was recorded for this clone. The chain is built from TRBV5-4 and TRBJ1-2, with TRBD1 as a possible D gene (6 bases). This CDR3 is 11 amino acids long. CDR1 SGHNT and CDR2 YYREEE come from the germline V gene (reference sequence). The V end lost 6 bases, the J end lost 7 bases, and 10 bases lay between the germline ends. This CDR3 is CASKQGGGYTF. In DNA, the CDR3 is TGTGCCAGCAAGCAAGGGGGTGGCTACACCTTC.

The rearrangement joins TRBV15 to TRBJ1-6; a possible D gene is TRBD1 (6 bases). The CDR3 covers 15 residues. The germline CDR1 and CDR2 sequences are LNHNV and YYDKDF (reference sequence). V was pared by 6 bases and J by 9 bases, with 18 bases between. In DNA, the CDR3 is TGTGCCACCAGGTCAAGGGGGGGTAGTAGTTCACCCCTCCACTTT. Translation: CATRSRGGSSSPLHF.

Here the CDR3 reads CASMDGYEQYF. CDR3 coding DNA: TGTGCCAGTATGGACGGTTACGAGCAGTACTTC. V usage is TRBV19 and J usage is TRBJ2-7; no firm D call. Trimming removed 7 bases at V and 4 bases at J, with 8 bases between. This CDR3 spans 11 amino acids. Germline V gene data show CDR1 as LNHDA and CDR2 as SQIVND (reference sequence).

The chain couples TRBV19 to TRBJ2-7; 7 bases align to TRBD2. This CDR3 has 15 amino acids. V trimming: 5 bases; J trimming: 6 bases; junction bases outside the gene matches: 13. Germline CDR1 and CDR2: LNHDA and SQIVND (reference sequence). CDR3 in amino acids: CASSPSSRGGLEQYF. For the CDR3, the DNA is TGTGCCAGTAGTCCTAGTTCGAGGGGAGGGCTCGAGCAGTACTTC.

The rearrangement uses TRBV5-1 and TRBJ2-5, with a tentative D call TRBD1 (6 bases). This CDR3 is 14 amino acids long. The germline CDR1 and CDR2 sequences are SGHRS and YFSETQ. Between the trimmed V and J ends, which lost 2 bases and 2 bases, there was a span of 10 bases. CDR3 DNA sequence: TGCGCCAGCAGCTTAGGGGGTGATCAAGAGACCCAGTACTTC. Translating it yields CASSLGGDQETQYF.

This rearrangement joins TRBV29-1 to TRBJ2-7, with D tentatively TRBD1 (5 bases). Germline CDR1 and CDR2: SQVTM and ANQGSEA. V dropped 0 bases and J dropped 6 bases, with 9 bases sitting between them. CDR3 length equals 12 residues. The chain's CDR3 is CSVEDRAGEQYF. CDR3 coding DNA: TGCAGCGTTGAAGACAGGGCAGGCGAGCAGTACTTC.

The chain is built from TRBV5-1 and TRBJ2-5, with D possibly being TRBD1 (5 bases). Germline lookup yields CDR1 SGHRS and CDR2 YFSETQ. The CDR3 has 17 residues. Trimming took 0 bases from V and 5 from J, leaving 20 bases between them. CDR3 bases: TGCGCCAGCAGCTTGGGCCCCAGGGCGTCGGATTTGGAGACCCAGTACTTC. Translating gives CASSLGPRASDLETQYF.

The V gene is TRBV6-5, the J gene TRBJ1-1, with a tentative D call TRBD1 (5 bases). Trimming took 5 bases from V and 8 from J, leaving 21 bases between them. Germline V lookup: CDR1 MNHEY, CDR2 SVGAGI. The CDR3 covers 15 residues. The CDR3 coding sequence is TGTGCCAGCAGTCGGCGTAGGGGTGGAGACGAAGAAGCTTTCTTT. Encoded protein: CASSRRRGGDEEAFF.

The V call is TRBV6-4, the J call TRBJ1-1; 12 nucleotides line up with TRBD1. CDR1 is MRHNA, CDR2 SNTAGT, per germline. V was pared by 6 bases and J by 5 bases, with 16 bases of the junction left unmatched. The length of the CDR3 is 18 residues. For the CDR3, the DNA is TGTGCCAGCAGGGCTACCCCTGCCGGGACAGGGGGCGAGACTGAAGCTTTCTTT. Its protein is CASRATPAGTGGETEAFF.

CDR3 residues: CASRGGGPTKQYF. The CDR3 DNA is TGTGCCAGTAGGGGCGGGGGCCCTACGAAGCAGTACTTC. The chain employs TRBV19 and TRBJ2-7, with a tentative D call TRBD2 (7 bases). Germline assignment: CDR1 LNHDA and CDR2 SQIVND (reference sequence). Deletions cut 6 bases from V and 8 bases from J, with 17 bases between. The CDR3 totals 13 residues.

The chain uses TRBV6-1 and TRBJ1-5; weak D call: TRBD1 (5 bases). Germline CDR1 is MNHNS and CDR2 is SASEGT. Trimming left V 6 bases short and J 6 bases short, with 15 bases between. This CDR3 spans 14 amino acids. CDR3 DNA: TGTGCCAGCAGGCCTACAGGTGGTGGTCAGCCCCAGCATTTT. Its protein is CASRPTGGGQPQHF.

This chain connects TRBV6-5 to TRBJ2-1; TRBD2 might be the D (6 bases). CDR1 is MNHEY, CDR2 SVGAGI, per germline. This CDR3 is built from 12 residues. V lost 11 bases, J lost 2 bases, and 10 bases lay in between. In nucleotides, the CDR3 is TGTGCCTGCGGGACCCCCTACAATGAGCAGTTCTTC. This codes for CACGTPYNEQFF.

This clone was found once. The chain has TRBV29-1 and TRBJ2-3, with a possible D match to TRBD2 (6 bases). This CDR3 contains 11 residues. Trimming stripped 7 bases from V and 6 bases from J, with 11 bases between. The V gene's germline CDR1 is SQVTM and CDR2 ANQGSEA. The CDR3 region has the DNA TGCAGCGCCGCGGGGTTGGATACGCAGTATTTT. It is translated as CSAAGLDTQYF.

V usage is TRBV30 and J usage is TRBJ2-2; perhaps TRBD2 as D (6 bases). V was shortened by 7 bases and J by 2 bases, with 14 bases between the two germline ends. The germline V gene encodes CDR1 GTSNPN and CDR2 SVGIG (reference sequence). CDR3 length: 14 residues. In DNA, the CDR3 is TGTGCCTTCTCTCGGGGGTTCAACACCGGGGAGCTGTTTTTT. It yields the protein CAFSRGFNTGELFF.